The clone carrying this TCR beta chain has ten or more counts. Its antigen is unknown. Amplified regions were TCR beta CDR3 sequences from RNA transcripts. During a first-round RT-PCR of the TCR CDR3, the HTBI primer set was used. Using its own MiXCR run on the multiplex PCR reads, TCRdb lists one record per CDR3 protein. Among fewer than 450,000 distinct CDR3 sequences listed, 17% were seen once. This sample was taken from a study of T cells in Graves' hyperthyroidism and ophthalmopathy. Patients between 18 and 65 years old had hyperthyroidism, newly diagnosed and lasting under 2 months. Diagnosis relied on clinical symptoms, serum thyroxine and TRAb, thyroid ultrasound and orbital computed tomography. Trimming cost V 3 bases and J 6 bases, with 24 bases left between them. CDR1 and CDR2 from the germline V gene are MGHRA and YSYEKL. This CDR3 has 18 amino acids. Study-level results: Ophthalmopathy stood apart from stable hyperthyroidism in a 13 V-J model. Most thyroid clonotypes expanded above 0.001 were also detected in blood.

This clonotype originated in a woman aged 25 to 45 with Graves' hyperthyroidism that later progressed to Graves' ophthalmopathy. What was sequenced was blood. The rearrangement links TRBV4-1 to TRBJ2-1; no reliable D call. The chain's CDR3 is CASSHRRSLTHSGNEQFF. The CDR3 nucleotides read TGCGCCAGCAGCCACCGCCGTTCACTAACCCATTCGGGCAATGAGCAGTTCTTC.